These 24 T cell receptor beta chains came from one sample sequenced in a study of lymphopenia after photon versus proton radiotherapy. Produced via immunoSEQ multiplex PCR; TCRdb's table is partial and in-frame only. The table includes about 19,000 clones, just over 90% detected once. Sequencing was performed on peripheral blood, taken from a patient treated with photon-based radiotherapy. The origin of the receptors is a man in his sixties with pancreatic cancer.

The CDR3 bases are TGTGCCTGGAGCGCGGGGACAGGGTTCCACGAGCAGTACTTC. Translation: CAWSAGTGFHEQYF. The chain uses TRBV30 and TRBJ2-7, with 9 nucleotides matching TRBD1. This CDR3 comprises 14 residues. CDR1 is GTSNPN, CDR2 SVGIG, per germline (reference sequence). The J segment lost 5 bases and the V segment lost 3 bases, leaving 8 bases of the junction unmatched.

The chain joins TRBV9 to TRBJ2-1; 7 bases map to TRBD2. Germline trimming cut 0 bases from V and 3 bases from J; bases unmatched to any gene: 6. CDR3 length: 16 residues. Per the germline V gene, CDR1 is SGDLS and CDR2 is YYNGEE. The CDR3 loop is CASSVVGRGNYNEQFF. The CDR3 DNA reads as TGTGCCAGCAGCGTAGTCGGGCGGGGGAACTACAATGAGCAGTTCTTC.

CDR3 residues: CASSSKDSGANVLTF. The CDR3 DNA is TGCGCCAGCAGCTCAAAGGACTCTGGGGCCAACGTCCTGACTTTC. V and J are TRBV5-1 and TRBJ2-6; the D is unclear. The CDR3 extends over 15 amino acids. Germline CDR1 is SGHRS and CDR2 is YFSETQ. The ends were cut back, 3 bases at V and 0 bases at J, with 7 bases in the middle.

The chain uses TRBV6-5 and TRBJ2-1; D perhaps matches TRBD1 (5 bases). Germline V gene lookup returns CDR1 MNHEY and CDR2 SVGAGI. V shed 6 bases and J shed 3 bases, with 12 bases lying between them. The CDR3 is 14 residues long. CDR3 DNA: TGTGCCAGCAGCCTGGCAGGGAACTACAATGAGCAGTTCTTC. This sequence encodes CASSLAGNYNEQFF.

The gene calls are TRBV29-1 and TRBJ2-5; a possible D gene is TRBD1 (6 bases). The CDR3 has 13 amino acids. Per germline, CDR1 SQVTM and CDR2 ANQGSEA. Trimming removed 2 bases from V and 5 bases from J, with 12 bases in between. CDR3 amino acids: CSVERGTWETQYF. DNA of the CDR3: TGCAGCGTTGAAAGGGGGACCTGGGAGACCCAGTACTTC.

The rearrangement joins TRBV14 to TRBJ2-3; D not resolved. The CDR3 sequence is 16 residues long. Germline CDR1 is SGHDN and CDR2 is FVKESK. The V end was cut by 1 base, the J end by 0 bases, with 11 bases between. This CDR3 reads CASSQGLAPSTDTQYF. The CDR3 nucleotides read TGTGCCAGCAGCCAAGGTCTTGCTCCTAGCACAGATACGCAGTATTTT.

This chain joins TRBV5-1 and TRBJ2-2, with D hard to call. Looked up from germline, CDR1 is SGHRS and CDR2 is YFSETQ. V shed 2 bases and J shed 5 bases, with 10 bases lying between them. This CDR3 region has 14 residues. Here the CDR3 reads CASSFFIGTGELFF. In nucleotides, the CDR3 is TGCGCCAGCAGCTTTTTTATTGGTACCGGGGAGCTGTTTTTT.

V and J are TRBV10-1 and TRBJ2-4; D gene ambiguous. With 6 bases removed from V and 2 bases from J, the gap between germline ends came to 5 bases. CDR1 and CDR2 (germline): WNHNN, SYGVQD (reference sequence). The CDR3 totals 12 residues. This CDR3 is CASRGTKNIQYF. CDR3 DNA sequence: TGCGCCAGCAGGGGGACCAAAAACATTCAGTACTTC.

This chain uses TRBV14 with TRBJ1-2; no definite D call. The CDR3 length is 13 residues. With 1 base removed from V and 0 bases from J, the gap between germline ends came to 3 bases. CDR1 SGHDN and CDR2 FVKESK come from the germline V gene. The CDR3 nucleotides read TGTGCCAGCAGCCAAGGGACTAACTATGGCTACACCTTC. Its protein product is CASSQGTNYGYTF.

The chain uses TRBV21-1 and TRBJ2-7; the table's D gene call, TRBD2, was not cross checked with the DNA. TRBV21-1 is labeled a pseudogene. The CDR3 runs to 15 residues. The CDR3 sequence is CASSKAGTSVNEQYF. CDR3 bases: TGTGCCAGCAGCAAAGCAGGGACTAGCGTAAACGAGCAGTACTTC.

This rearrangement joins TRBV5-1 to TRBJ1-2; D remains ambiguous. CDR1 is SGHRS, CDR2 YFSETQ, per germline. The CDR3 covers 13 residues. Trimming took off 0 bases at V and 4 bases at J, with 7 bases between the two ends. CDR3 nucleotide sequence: TGCGCCAGCAGCTTGGGGTCAGTCTATGGCTACACCTTC. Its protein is CASSLGSVYGYTF.

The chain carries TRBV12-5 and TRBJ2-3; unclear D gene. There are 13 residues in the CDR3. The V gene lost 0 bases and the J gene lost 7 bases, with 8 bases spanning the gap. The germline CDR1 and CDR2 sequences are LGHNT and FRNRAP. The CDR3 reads CASGLVVVNTQYF. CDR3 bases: TGTGCTAGTGGTTTGGTAGTGGTAAATACGCAGTATTTT. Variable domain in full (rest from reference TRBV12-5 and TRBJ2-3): DARVTQTPRHKVTEMGQEVTMRCQPILGHNTVFWYRQTMMQGLELLAYFRNRAPLDDSGMPKDRFSAEMPDATLATLKIQPSEPRDSAVYFCASGLVVVNTQYFGPGTRLTVL.

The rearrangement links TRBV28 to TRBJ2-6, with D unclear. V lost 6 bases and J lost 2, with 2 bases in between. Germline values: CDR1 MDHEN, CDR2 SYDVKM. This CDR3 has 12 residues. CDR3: CASRAGANVLTF. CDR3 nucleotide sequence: TGTGCCAGCAGAGCTGGGGCCAACGTCCTGACTTTC.

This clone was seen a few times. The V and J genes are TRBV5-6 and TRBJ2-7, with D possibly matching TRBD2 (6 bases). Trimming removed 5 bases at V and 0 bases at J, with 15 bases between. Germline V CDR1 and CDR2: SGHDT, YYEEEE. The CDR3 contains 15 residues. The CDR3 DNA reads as TGTGCCAGCAGTCCCCCTGCGGGGCCCTCCTACGAGCAGTACTTC. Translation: CASSPPAGPSYEQYF.

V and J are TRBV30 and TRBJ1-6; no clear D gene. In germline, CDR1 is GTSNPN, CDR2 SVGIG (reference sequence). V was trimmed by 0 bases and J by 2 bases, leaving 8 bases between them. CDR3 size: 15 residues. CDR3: CAWSVKAAYNSPLHF. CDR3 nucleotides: TGTGCCTGGAGTGTAAAGGCAGCCTATAATTCACCCCTCCACTTT. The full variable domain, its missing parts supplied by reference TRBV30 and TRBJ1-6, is SQTIHQWPATLVQPVGSPLSLECTVEGTSNPNLYWYRQAAGRGLQLLFYSVGIGQISSEVPQNLSASRPQDRQFILSSKKLLLSDSGFYLCAWSVKAAYNSPLHFGNGTRLTVT.

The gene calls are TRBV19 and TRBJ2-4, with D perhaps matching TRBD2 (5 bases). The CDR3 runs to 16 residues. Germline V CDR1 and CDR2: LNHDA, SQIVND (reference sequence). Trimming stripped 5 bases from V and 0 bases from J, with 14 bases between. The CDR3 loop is CASSSTSALAKNIQYF. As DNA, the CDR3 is TGTGCCAGTAGTTCTACTAGTGCCCTAGCCAAAAACATTCAGTACTTC.

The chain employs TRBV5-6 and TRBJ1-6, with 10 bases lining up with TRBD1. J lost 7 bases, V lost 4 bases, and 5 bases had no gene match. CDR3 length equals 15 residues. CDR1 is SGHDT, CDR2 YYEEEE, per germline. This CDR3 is CASSPRDRGNSPLHF. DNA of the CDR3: TGTGCCAGCAGCCCCCGGGACAGGGGAAATTCACCCCTCCACTTT.

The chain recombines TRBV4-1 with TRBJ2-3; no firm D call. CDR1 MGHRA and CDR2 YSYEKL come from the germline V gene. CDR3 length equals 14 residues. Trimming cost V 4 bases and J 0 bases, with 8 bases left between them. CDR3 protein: CASSRADSTDTQYF. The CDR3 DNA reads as TGCGCCAGCAGCCGGGCGGACAGCACAGATACGCAGTATTTT.

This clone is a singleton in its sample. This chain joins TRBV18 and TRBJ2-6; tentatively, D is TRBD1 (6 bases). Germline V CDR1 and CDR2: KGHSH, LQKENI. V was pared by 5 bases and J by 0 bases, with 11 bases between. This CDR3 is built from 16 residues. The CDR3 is CASSNTGSSGANVLTF. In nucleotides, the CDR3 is TGTGCCAGCTCAAACACAGGGTCCTCTGGGGCCAACGTCCTGACTTTC.

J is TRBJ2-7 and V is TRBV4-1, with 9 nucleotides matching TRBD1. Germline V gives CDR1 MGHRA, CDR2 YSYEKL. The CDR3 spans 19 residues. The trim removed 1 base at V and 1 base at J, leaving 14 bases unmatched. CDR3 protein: CASSQVYVFGGQGSYEQYF. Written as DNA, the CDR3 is TGCGCCAGCAGCCAAGTTTACGTTTTCGGGGGACAGGGATCCTACGAGCAGTACTTC.

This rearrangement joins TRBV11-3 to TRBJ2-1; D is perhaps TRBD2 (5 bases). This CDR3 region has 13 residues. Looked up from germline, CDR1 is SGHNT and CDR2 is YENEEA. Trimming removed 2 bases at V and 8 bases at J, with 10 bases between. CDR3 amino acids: CASSLPPEDEQFF. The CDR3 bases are TGTGCCAGCAGCTTACCCCCGGAGGATGAGCAGTTCTTC.

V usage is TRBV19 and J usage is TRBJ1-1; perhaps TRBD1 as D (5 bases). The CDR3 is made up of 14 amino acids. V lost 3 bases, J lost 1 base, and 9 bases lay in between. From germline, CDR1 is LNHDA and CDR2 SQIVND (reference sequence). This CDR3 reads CASSIWGSNTEAFF. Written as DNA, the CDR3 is TGTGCCAGTAGTATCTGGGGGTCGAACACTGAAGCTTTCTTT.

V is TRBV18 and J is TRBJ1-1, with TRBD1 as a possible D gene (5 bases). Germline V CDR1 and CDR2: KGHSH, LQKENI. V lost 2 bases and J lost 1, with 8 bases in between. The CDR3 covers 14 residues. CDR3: CASSPGHPNTEAFF. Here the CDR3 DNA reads TGTGCCAGCTCACCAGGACACCCGAACACTGAAGCTTTCTTT.

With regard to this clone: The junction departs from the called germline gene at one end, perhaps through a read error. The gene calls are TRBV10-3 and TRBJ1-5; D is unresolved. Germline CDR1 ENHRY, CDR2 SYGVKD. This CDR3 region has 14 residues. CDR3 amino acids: CASSPNYSNQPQHF. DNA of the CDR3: TGTGCCAGCAGTCCTAATTATAGCAATCAGCCCCAGCATTTT.